This entry lists 17 T cell receptor beta chains sequenced from one sample in a study of T-cell reconstitution after alpha-beta-depleted transplantation in children. Unique molecular identifiers featured in how the TCRbeta library was prepared. TCRdb redid the calling of the PCR reads with MiXCR, one entry per CDR3 protein. This table holds about 340,000 distinct CDR3 sequences, 16% found once. The sequencing used PBMCs, mostly from graft donor cells, collected 360 days after TCRalphabeta/CD19-depleted stem cell transplant. The source of these receptors is a male patient between 2 and 9 years old who had a stem cell transplant for acute lymphoblastic leukemia, so the T cells may come from the graft donor.

The rearrangement uses TRBV20-1 and TRBJ2-1, with D maybe TRBD2 (6 bases). V lost 3 bases, J lost 6 bases, and 12 bases lay in between. Germline assignment: CDR1 DFQATT and CDR2 SNEGSKA (reference sequence). The CDR3 covers 13 residues. CDR3 protein: CSARLATFNEQFF. In DNA form, the CDR3 reads TGCAGTGCTAGGCTAGCGACATTCAATGAGCAGTTCTTC.

This chain uses TRBV27 with TRBJ2-1, with D possibly matching TRBD1 (6 bases). V lost 1 base and J lost 1, with 17 bases in between. The CDR3 spans 18 residues. Germline CDR1 is MNHEY and CDR2 is SMNVEV (reference sequence). The CDR3 reads CASSLLVGGIGSYNEQFF. In nucleotides, the CDR3 is TGTGCCAGCAGTTTATTAGTAGGGGGTATAGGGTCCTACAATGAGCAGTTCTTC.

This clonotype was seen a few times. The rearrangement uses TRBV29-1 and TRBJ2-5; D is perhaps TRBD1 or TRBD2 (5 bases each). Between the trimmed V and J ends, which lost 0 bases and 5 bases, there was a span of 16 bases. The germline gives CDR1 SQVTM, CDR2 ANQGSEA. This CDR3 has 15 amino acids. As DNA, the CDR3 is TGCAGCGTTGAAGACCCCGGGACGGTTAGCGAGACCCAGTACTTC. The encoded protein is CSVEDPGTVSETQYF.

J is TRBJ2-3 and V is TRBV4-2; D might be TRBD2 (6 bases). Germline CDR1 is LGHNA and CDR2 is YNFKEQ. The V and J ends lost 10 bases and 1 base respectively, with 18 bases between them. The CDR3 is 15 amino acids. The CDR3 DNA reads TGTGCCATGGGCCACGGGAGTCTTCGCACAGATACGCAGTATTTT. This translates into CAMGHGSLRTDTQYF.

This clonotype came up a few times. V usage is TRBV20-1 and J usage is TRBJ2-7; D gene ambiguous. With 5 bases removed from V and 2 bases from J, the gap between germline ends came to 10 bases. The CDR3 covers 12 residues. CDR1 and CDR2 from the germline V gene are DFQATT and SNEGSKA (reference sequence). The CDR3 loop reads CSACGDAYEQYF. Written as DNA, the CDR3 is TGCAGTGCTTGTGGGGATGCCTACGAGCAGTACTTC.

This clonotype was recorded at least ten times. This sequence joins TRBV12-3 or TRBV12-4 and TRBJ2-2, with a weak D call TRBD2 (6 bases). The CDR3 contains 12 residues. The V end was cut by 11 bases, the J end by 1 base, with 8 bases between. CDR3 DNA sequence: TGTGCCTGGGGGGAGAACACCGGGGAGCTGTTTTTT. Amino acid sequence: CAWGENTGELFF.

The CDR3 DNA follows: TGCAGTGCTAGAGCCGGGTCCACTGAAGCTTTCTTT. Translating gives CSARAGSTEAFF. The chain employs TRBV20-1 and TRBJ1-1; no firm D call. The CDR3 contains 12 residues. CDR1 is DFQATT, CDR2 SNEGSKA, per germline (reference sequence). Trimming removed 1 base at V and 4 bases at J, with 7 bases between.

This clonotype has just a few counts. The rearrangement joins TRBV7-6 to TRBJ2-1, with D possibly TRBD1 on 5 matching bases. Trimming shortened V by 0 bases and J by 7 bases, and 16 bases separated the two germline ends. Germline CDR1 is SGHVS and CDR2 is FNYEAQ. This CDR3 region has 16 residues. The CDR3 DNA is TGTGCCAGCAGCTTAGCAAGGGGATGGGTAGGGAATGAGCAGTTCTTC. It yields the protein CASSLARGWVGNEQFF.

This clonotype was seen a few times. The chain couples TRBV20-1 to TRBJ2-1; 11 nucleotides match TRBD2. CDR3 size: 13 residues. Germline CDR1 is DFQATT and CDR2 is SNEGSKA (reference sequence). Trimming removed 6 bases from V and 10 bases from J; junction bases left unmatched: 8. CDR3 bases: TGCAGTGCCGAACTAGCGGGAGCTCGGGAGCAGTTCTTC. As protein: CSAELAGAREQFF.

This clonotype has more than one count but fewer than ten. A read error may produce the germline difference seen at one junction end. The J gene is TRBJ2-7, the V gene TRBV29-1; 10 bases map to TRBD1. Looked up from germline, CDR1 is SQVTM and CDR2 is ANQGSEA. This CDR3 comprises 12 residues. The CDR3 nucleotides read TGCAGCGTTGGTGGGGGACAGGGGCCTTTTGATTTC. Amino acid sequence: CSVGGGQGPFDF.

This clonotype has at least ten counts. The chain employs TRBV29-1 and TRBJ2-7; 8 bases align to TRBD2. Trimming cost V 7 bases and J 5 bases; bases outside gene matches: 10. CDR3 length equals 13 residues. Germline V CDR1 and CDR2: SQVTM, ANQGSEA. Written as DNA, the CDR3 is TGCAGCGCCGGGGGTATAGCGGGGAACGAGCAGTACTTC. This gives the protein CSAGGIAGNEQYF.

This clonotype has only a few counts. The gene calls are TRBV7-2 and TRBJ2-1, with 10 bases identical to TRBD2. The CDR3 has 14 amino acids. After removal of 5 bases from V and 5 bases from J, the junction contained 3 bases not matched to a gene. Per the germline V gene, CDR1 is SGHTA and CDR2 is FQGNSA. This CDR3 is CASSHGLADNEQFF. CDR3 sequence (DNA): TGTGCCAGCAGCCACGGACTAGCGGACAATGAGCAGTTCTTC.

In its sample, this clonotype was seen a few times. The rearrangement links TRBV7-9 to TRBJ2-7, with 12 bases lining up with TRBD1. J gave up 3 bases and V 1 base, and 7 bases lay outside the gene matches. Germline V gene lookup returns CDR1 SEHNR and CDR2 FQNEAQ (reference sequence). The CDR3 is 17 amino acids. CDR3: CASSLVPGTGGIYEQYF. The CDR3 DNA follows: TGTGCCAGCAGCTTAGTACCCGGGACAGGGGGCATCTACGAGCAGTACTTC. The full variable domain, its missing parts supplied by reference TRBV7-9 and TRBJ2-7, is DTGVSQNPRHKITKRGQNVTFRCDPISEHNRLYWYRQTLGQGPEFLTYFQNEAQLEKSRLLSDRFSAERPKGSFSTLEIQRTEQGDSAMYLCASSLVPGTGGIYEQYFGPGTRLTVT.

The chain recombines TRBV7-6 with TRBJ2-7; 10 bases align to TRBD1. CDR3 length: 15 residues. V lost 0 bases and J lost 3; bases outside the gene matches: 2. CDR1 and CDR2 from the germline V gene are SGHVS and FNYEAQ. The CDR3 bases are TGTGCCAGCAGCTTAGCCGGGACAGGGGACTACGAGCAGTACTTC. It encodes CASSLAGTGDYEQYF.

The chain joins TRBV5-1 to TRBJ2-7, with D maybe TRBD2 (5 bases). Germline CDR1 and CDR2: SGHRS and YFSETQ. The CDR3 consists of 15 residues. V lost 0 bases and J lost 2, with 12 bases in between. CDR3 nucleotides: TGCGCCAGCAGCTTGGCCGGCGGGCTAACCTACGAGCAGTACTTC. Translated, it gives CASSLAGGLTYEQYF. Full variable domain (remainder filled in from reference TRBV5-1 and TRBJ2-7): KAGVTQTPRYLIKTRGQQVTLSCSPISGHRSVSWYQQTPGQGLQFLFEYFSETQRNKGNFPGRFSGRQFSNSRSEMNVSTLELGDSALYLCASSLAGGLTYEQYFGPGTRLTVT.

V gene TRBV28 combines with J gene TRBJ2-1; D may be TRBD2 (6 bases). From germline, CDR1 is MDHEN and CDR2 SYDVKM. V was shortened by 2 bases and J by 0 bases, with 11 bases between the two germline ends. The CDR3 extends over 16 amino acids. The CDR3 DNA reads as TGTGCCAGCAGTTTAGTTGGAGGGAACTCCTACAATGAGCAGTTCTTC. Translation gives CASSLVGGNSYNEQFF.

This clonotype was found once. A much larger clone differs by one base, so this may be a read error. This chain uses TRBV12-3 or TRBV12-4 with TRBJ2-3; the D is unclear. The V and J ends lost 4 bases and 3 bases respectively, with 5 bases between them. The CDR3 has 12 residues. As DNA, the CDR3 is TGTGCCAGCAGTTCCCATACAGATACGCAGTATTTT. Residues: CASSSHTDTQYF.